This T cell receptor beta chain was captured by sequencing in a study of radiotherapy plus CTLA-4 blockade in lung cancer. Notes on the study in general: Expansion in blood of tumor-derived TCR clones was seen after radiotherapy plus ipilimumab.

This CDR3 has 14 amino acids. Per germline, CDR1 MNHEY and CDR2 SVGAGI. After removal of 6 bases from V and 3 bases from J, the junction contained 7 bases not matched to a gene. Assay: immunoSEQ multiplex PCR; the TCRdb copy retains only in-frame clones and omits some. The sample contains around 45,000 clones, approximately 70% of which appear only once. As to this clone: Its cognate antigen is unknown.

This sequence was found in a human donor with non-small cell lung cancer who had a complete response to radiotherapy plus ipilimumab. The V call is TRBV6-5, the J call TRBJ2-7; 8 positions agree with TRBD1. The sample consisted of peripheral blood, taken from a patient treated with radiotherapy plus ipilimumab. The CDR3 coding sequence is TGTGCCAGCAGGACAGGGGAATGGGGCTACGAGCAGTACTTC. It encodes CASRTGEWGYEQYF.